These 26 T cell receptor beta chains were all obtained from the same sample, sequenced in a study of T cells of healthy individuals. TCRdb re-called the 5' RACE reads with MiXCR, one entry per CDR3 protein. The table shows 75,000 to 95,000 distinct CDR3 sequences, with about 5.5% occurring only once. The receptors shown here come from a female donor in good health.

This clonotype has just a few counts. This chain connects TRBV10-3 to TRBJ2-5; 7 bases agree with TRBD2. Germline lookup yields CDR1 ENHRY and CDR2 SYGVKD. Unmatched junction bases numbered 6, after V lost 6 bases and J lost 5 bases. This CDR3 is built from 13 residues. CDR3 region: CAISGWEGETQYF. CDR3 DNA: TGTGCCATCAGCGGCTGGGAGGGCGAGACCCAGTACTTC.

This clonotype was recorded at least ten times. The gene calls are TRBV7-9 and TRBJ1-2, with D hard to call. This CDR3 is 15 amino acids long. Per germline, CDR1 SEHNR and CDR2 FQNEAQ (reference sequence). V was pared by 4 bases and J by 2 bases, with 14 bases between. CDR3 bases: TGTGCCAGCAGCTCCCAACGATACGACAACTATGGCTACACCTTC. It is translated as CASSSQRYDNYGYTF. The full variable domain, completed using reference TRBV7-9 and TRBJ1-2, is DTGVSQNPRHKITKRGQNVTFRCDPISEHNRLYWYRQTLGQGPEFLTYFQNEAQLEKSRLLSDRFSAERPKGSFSTLEIQRTEQGDSAMYLCASSSQRYDNYGYTFGSGTRLTVV.

This clonotype was counted many times. As DNA, the CDR3 is TGTGCCAGCTCCAGGGCCCCAGGACAGGGGGCTGCTGGCTACACCTTC. Amino acid sequence: CASSRAPGQGAAGYTF. The V gene is TRBV6-5, the J gene TRBJ1-2; 11 bases map to TRBD1. V lost 8 bases to trimming and J lost 7 bases; unmatched junction nucleotides: 15. The CDR3 has 16 amino acids. Germline values: CDR1 MNHEY, CDR2 SVGAGI.

This clonotype showed up many times. This chain connects TRBV4-1 to TRBJ2-1; 13 nucleotides agree with TRBD2. The CDR3 spans 20 residues. Trimming cost V 0 bases and J 6 bases; bases outside gene matches: 14. Per the germline V gene, CDR1 is MGHRA and CDR2 is YSYEKL. This CDR3 reads CASSQDPLAGGPTRGNEQFF. In DNA form, the CDR3 reads TGCGCCAGCAGCCAAGACCCACTAGCGGGAGGGCCGACCCGAGGCAATGAGCAGTTCTTC.

This clonotype was counted many times. The V and J genes are TRBV3-1 and TRBJ2-2; D not certain. Germline lookup yields CDR1 LGHDT and CDR2 YNNKEL (reference sequence). The V end was cut by 4 bases, the J end by 0 bases, with 9 bases between. The CDR3 runs 15 residues. CDR3 sequence reads: CASSPDGPNTGELFF. CDR3 DNA: TGTGCCAGCAGCCCGGACGGACCGAACACCGGGGAGCTGTTTTTT.

At least ten counts were recorded for this clonotype. J is TRBJ2-1 and V is TRBV7-2; TRBD1 or TRBD2 may be the D gene (5 bases each). The CDR3 runs to 14 residues. V was shortened by 4 bases and J by 9 bases, with 16 bases between the two germline ends. Germline V gene lookup returns CDR1 SGHTA and CDR2 FQGNSA. The DNA for the CDR3 is TGTGCCAGCAGCTCACCCACTAGGGGCGGTGAGCAGTTCTTC. This codes for CASSSPTRGGEQFF.

The rearrangement links TRBV4-2 to TRBJ1-3, with a weak D call TRBD1 (6 bases). CDR3 length: 17 residues. V gave up 1 base and J gave up 0 bases, with 13 bases separating them. CDR1 LGHNA and CDR2 YNFKEQ come from the germline V gene. In DNA, the CDR3 is TGTGCCAGCAGCCAAGCCCTTTGGACAGACTCTGGAAACACCATATATTTT. This sequence encodes CASSQALWTDSGNTIYF.

This clonotype was seen a handful of times. The chain is built from TRBV20-1 and TRBJ1-1; 9 nucleotides line up with TRBD1. Germline V CDR1 and CDR2: DFQATT, SNEGSKA (reference sequence). The V segment lost 5 bases and the J segment 4 bases; nucleotides outside the gene matches: 5. CDR3 length equals 13 residues. Here the CDR3 reads CSARDRVSTEAFF. DNA for the CDR3: TGCAGTGCTCGGGACAGGGTGAGCACTGAAGCTTTCTTT.

This clonotype was detected many times. The J gene is TRBJ2-3, the V gene TRBV29-1, with TRBD1 as a possible D gene (6 bases). CDR3 length: 13 residues. V was pared by 5 bases and J by 1 base, with 10 bases between. The germline V gene has CDR1 SQVTM and CDR2 ANQGSEA. The CDR3 here is CSVPRGGTDTQYF. The DNA for the CDR3 is TGCAGCGTTCCCAGGGGCGGCACAGATACGCAGTATTTT.

This clonotype was observed at least ten times. The V and J genes are TRBV5-5 and TRBJ2-3, with D perhaps matching TRBD1 (5 bases). V was clipped by 7 bases and J by 1 base, with 22 bases between them. This CDR3 spans 17 amino acids. Per germline, CDR1 SGHKS and CDR2 YYEKEE (reference sequence). The chain's CDR3 is CASDIPRYQGGTDTQYF. The CDR3 bases are TGTGCCAGCGATATCCCCCGGTACCAGGGCGGCACAGATACGCAGTATTTT.

This clonotype was seen many times. The chain couples TRBV5-5 to TRBJ1-2; possibly TRBD1 for D (6 bases). This CDR3 spans 17 amino acids. V was trimmed by 0 bases and J by 4 bases, leaving 19 bases between them. The germline CDR1 and CDR2 sequences are SGHKS and YYEKEE (reference sequence). The CDR3 loop is CASSLGPLDGTLYGYTF. The CDR3 nucleotides are TGTGCCAGCAGCTTGGGTCCTTTAGACGGGACACTCTATGGCTACACCTTC.

The table lists this clonotype with many counts. The chain employs TRBV27 and TRBJ2-1, with a weak D call TRBD2 (6 bases). V dropped 8 bases and J dropped 10 bases, with 15 bases sitting between them. CDR1 and CDR2 from the germline V gene are MNHEY and SMNVEV (reference sequence). The CDR3 covers 12 residues. CDR3: CASGILSGEQFF. Here the CDR3 DNA reads TGTGCCAGCGGTATCCTAAGCGGGGAGCAGTTCTTC.

This rearrangement joins TRBV9 to TRBJ1-2, with D uncertain. The V end lost 2 bases, the J end lost 3 bases, and 11 bases lay between the germline ends. This CDR3 is 14 amino acids long. Germline CDR1 SGDLS, CDR2 YYNGEE. The CDR3 DNA is TGTGCCAGCAGCGTTTCGACGGTTGACTATGGCTACACCTTC. It specifies CASSVSTVDYGYTF. Drawing the rest from reference TRBV9 and TRBJ1-2, the complete variable domain is DSGVTQTPKHLITATGQRVTLRCSPRSGDLSVYWYQQSLDQGLQFLIQYYNGEERAKGNILERFSAQQFPDLHSELNLSSLELGDSALYFCASSVSTVDYGYTFGSGTRLTVV.

In this sample, this clonotype turned up many times. The V gene is TRBV7-9, the J gene TRBJ1-5; D unresolved. This CDR3 region has 12 residues. Germline V gene data show CDR1 as SEHNR and CDR2 as FQNEAQ (reference sequence). The V end was cut by 4 bases, the J end by 5 bases, with 6 bases between. The CDR3 nucleotides read TGTGCCAGCAGCTCCCCGGATCAGCCCCAGCATTTT. Translating gives CASSSPDQPQHF.

The chain links TRBV11-2 to TRBJ2-1; 8 nucleotides match TRBD2. The CDR3 is made up of 15 amino acids. Germline assignment: CDR1 SGHAT and CDR2 FQNNGV. V dropped 3 bases and J dropped 8; count of bases not matched to a gene: 9. The CDR3 reads CASSFGLAPTYEQFF. In DNA, the CDR3 is TGTGCCAGCAGCTTCGGACTAGCACCCACATATGAGCAGTTCTTC.

The chain recombines TRBV7-2 with TRBJ2-1; TRBD2 matches 9 bases. The CDR3 is 15 amino acids. Germline V gene data show CDR1 as SGHTA and CDR2 as FQGNSA. The V gene end was trimmed by 3 bases and the J gene end by 5 bases; junction bases not matched to a gene: 5. For the CDR3, the DNA is TGTGCCAGCAGCTTCCCTATAGCGGGAGACAATGAGCAGTTCTTC. It is translated as CASSFPIAGDNEQFF.

This clonotype was observed many times. The V call is TRBV27, the J call TRBJ2-3, with D hard to call. Germline loops: CDR1 MNHEY, CDR2 SMNVEV (reference sequence). V was cut by 6 bases and J by 4 bases, with 17 bases left in between. CDR3 size: 15 residues. In DNA, the CDR3 is TGTGCCAGCAGAGGGCAGACCTTAGAGGCAGATACGCAGTATTTT. Translating gives CASRGQTLEADTQYF.

This clonotype was counted many times. The J gene is TRBJ1-2, the V gene TRBV6-6; D perhaps matches TRBD1 (6 bases). CDR3 length equals 14 residues. Germline CDR1 reads MNHNY; CDR2 reads SVGAGI (reference sequence). Trimming removed 1 base at V and 13 bases at J, with 19 bases between. Here the CDR3 reads CASSYWGRPHVSTF. CDR3 coding DNA: TGTGCCAGCAGTTACTGGGGGCGCCCCCATGTGAGCACCTTC.

This clonotype came up a few times. The chain couples TRBV18 to TRBJ1-2; tentatively, D is TRBD1 (5 bases). CDR1 and CDR2 (germline): KGHSH, LQKENI. V gave up 3 bases and J gave up 3 bases, with 8 bases separating them. This CDR3 comprises 13 residues. The CDR3 DNA is TGTGCCAGCTCACCCGGGACGGACTATGGCTACACCTTC. This translates into CASSPGTDYGYTF.

The sample holds many counts of this clonotype. The chain joins TRBV12-3 or TRBV12-4 to TRBJ2-5, with D maybe TRBD1 (5 bases). This CDR3 has 14 residues. V lost 1 base, J lost 2 bases, and 8 bases lay in between. DNA for the CDR3: TGTGCCAGCAGTTTAGTCCCAGGGCAAGAGACCCAGTACTTC. Translation gives CASSLVPGQETQYF.

This clonotype came up many times. The chain couples TRBV30 to TRBJ1-5, with D possibly TRBD1 on 5 matching bases. The CDR3 runs 13 residues. Per germline, CDR1 GTSNPN and CDR2 SVGIG (reference sequence). V lost 5 bases to trimming and J lost 3 bases, with 11 bases between them. CDR3 residues: CAWSDRDNQPQHF. DNA of the CDR3: TGTGCCTGGTCAGACAGAGACAATCAGCCCCAGCATTTT.

This clonotype was observed at least ten times. This CDR3 reads CAWRRRLTSYEQYF. As DNA, the CDR3 is TGTGCCTGGAGACGGCGGCTGACGTCCTACGAGCAGTACTTC. V gene TRBV30 combines with J gene TRBJ2-7; unclear D gene. Germline V CDR1 and CDR2: GTSNPN, SVGIG (reference sequence). This CDR3 has 14 residues. The V and J ends lost 3 bases and 1 base respectively, with 13 bases between them. Drawing the rest from reference TRBV30 and TRBJ2-7, the complete variable domain is SQTIHQWPATLVQPVGSPLSLECTVEGTSNPNLYWYRQAAGRGLQLLFYSVGIGQISSEVPQNLSASRPQDRQFILSSKKLLLSDSGFYLCAWRRRLTSYEQYFGPGTRLTVT.

This chain connects TRBV30 to TRBJ2-1; 12 positions match TRBD2. Germline values: CDR1 GTSNPN, CDR2 SVGIG (reference sequence). There are 16 residues in the CDR3. The junction had 9 bases not matched to a gene; V was cut back by 0 bases and J by 9 bases. The CDR3 here is CAWSVPTSGGSGEQFF. CDR3 coding DNA: TGTGCCTGGAGTGTACCCACTAGCGGGGGGAGCGGTGAGCAGTTCTTC.

This clonotype has only a few counts. The chain is built from TRBV20-1 and TRBJ2-7; 7 bases are shared with TRBD1. With V trimmed by 3 bases and J by 3 bases, 11 bases remained unmatched. Germline CDR1 and CDR2: DFQATT and SNEGSKA (reference sequence). This CDR3 contains 15 residues. DNA for the CDR3: TGCAGTGCTAGCGTCGGGACAGTTAATGACTACGAGCAGTACTTC. Translated, it gives CSASVGTVNDYEQYF.

This clonotype showed up just a few times. This rearrangement joins TRBV2 to TRBJ1-1; 8 nucleotides align to TRBD1. Germline V CDR1 and CDR2: SNHLY, FYNNEI. The CDR3 runs to 12 residues. Germline trimming cut 8 bases from V and 4 bases from J; bases unmatched to any gene: 3. The CDR3 sequence: CASDRGFTEAFF. The DNA of the CDR3 is TGTGCCAGCGACAGGGGATTCACTGAAGCTTTCTTT.

The chain carries TRBV20-1 and TRBJ1-1; 7 bases agree with TRBD1. Germline-derived CDR1 and CDR2 are DFQATT and SNEGSKA (reference sequence). The junction had 9 bases not matched to a gene; V was cut back by 5 bases and J by 6 bases. There are 13 residues in the CDR3. The CDR3 coding sequence is TGCAGTGCTCCATCAGGGGGGGATTCTGAAGCTTTCTTT. Translation gives CSAPSGGDSEAFF.